Listed below are T cell receptor beta chains from one sample, sequenced in a study of blood T cells in healthy people across ages. TCRdb reanalysed the 5' RACE reads using MiXCR and keeps one entry per CDR3 protein. In the table there are about 730,000 distinct CDR3 sequences, 35% to 45% of which are singletons. The sequenced sample was blood. All receptors come from a woman aged 55-69 years in good health. The CDR3 runs from the conserved cysteine through the conserved F or W. Each record gives: D gene, clone size, CDR3 length, V gene, J gene, CDR3 protein, CDR3 DNA. A D gene is named only where the DNA matches it firmly. Only some rows state a clone size, as once, few, many or a class for expanded clones.

-,-,13,TRBV28,TRBJ2-5,CASQEGNQETQYF,TGTGCCAGCCAGGAGGGAAACCAAGAGACCCAGTACTTC
-,-,13,TRBV6-1,TRBJ2-2,CASTKRGTGELFF,TGTGCCAGCACCAAAAGGGGCACCGGGGAGCTGTTTTTT
-,few,14,TRBV5-1,TRBJ2-7,CASSLVEGSDEQYF,TGCGCCAGCAGCTTGGTGGAGGGATCAGACGAGCAGTACTTC
-,-,16,TRBV5-1,TRBJ2-2,CASNRIGGQNTGELFF,TGCGCCAGCAACAGAATTGGGGGGCAGAACACCGGGGAGCTGTTTTTT
-,-,13,TRBV11-2,TRBJ2-2,CASTSSYTGELFF,TGTGCCAGCACCTCTAGTTACACCGGGGAGCTGTTTTTT
TRBD2,few,15,TRBV5-1,TRBJ2-5,CASSLGLARLGEQYF,TGCGCCAGCAGCTTAGGACTAGCGCGGCTCGGAGAGCAGTACTTC
-,few,11,TRBV7-9,TRBJ1-1,CASSFQGEAFF,TGTGCCAGCAGCTTTCAAGGGGAAGCTTTCTTT
TRBD1,-,16,TRBV6-5,TRBJ2-7,CASRLTGTATTYEQYF,TGTGCCAGCAGACTGACCGGGACAGCCACAACCTACGAGCAGTACTTC
-,few,13,TRBV12-3/TRBV12-4,TRBJ1-2,CASSSSVVSGYTF,TGTGCCAGCAGTTCCTCGGTGGTCAGTGGCTACACCTTC
TRBD2,many,14,TRBV29-1,TRBJ2-3,CSVRTSEYTDTQYF,TGCAGCGTTCGGACTAGCGAATACACAGATACGCAGTATTTT
-,-,14,TRBV28,TRBJ2-6,CASRRGSGANVLTF,TGTGCCAGCCGGAGGGGTAGTGGGGCCAACGTCCTGACTTTC
TRBD2,once,15,TRBV6-2/TRBV6-3,TRBJ2-1,CASSPTSGACNEQFF,TGTGCCAGCAGTCCCACTAGCGGGGCCTGCAATGAGCAGTTCTTC
-,-,14,TRBV6-6,TRBJ2-1,CASSSAANYNEQFF,TGTGCCAGCAGTTCGGCGGCGAATTACAATGAGCAGTTCTTC
-,-,15,TRBV20-1,TRBJ2-1,CSANSMTSSYNEQFF,TGCAGTGCTAATAGCATGACTAGCTCCTACAATGAGCAGTTCTTC
-,-,11,TRBV3-1,TRBJ2-7,CASSHFSEQYF,TGTGCCAGCAGCCATTTCAGCGAGCAGTACTTC
-,-,11,TRBV7-9,TRBJ2-7,CASGHSYEQYF,TGTGCCAGCGGACATTCCTACGAGCAGTACTTC
TRBD1,few,15,TRBV6-2/TRBV6-3,TRBJ2-7,CASSFPGQSNYEQYF,TGTGCCAGCAGTTTTCCGGGACAGAGTAACTACGAGCAGTACTTC
-,-,17,TRBV21-1,TRBJ2-5,CASRGGVGQGILGEQYF,-
-,many,14,TRBV6-2/TRBV6-3,TRBJ2-7,CASSDRDLPYEQYF,TGTGCCAGCAGCGACCGGGACCTCCCCTACGAGCAGTACTTC
-,-,14,TRBV28,TRBJ2-7,CASSLMANSYEQYF,TGTGCCAGCAGTTTGATGGCGAACTCCTACGAGCAGTACTTC
-,once,15,TRBV2,TRBJ1-5,CASSEIGRTNQPQHF,TGTGCCAGCAGTGAGATCGGACGGACGAATCAGCCCCAGCATTTT
-,-,14,TRBV6-2/TRBV6-3,TRBJ2-4,CASSPDLAKNIQYF,TGTGCCAGCAGCCCGGATCTAGCCAAAAACATTCAGTACTTC
-,-,13,TRBV3-1,TRBJ2-7,CASSQDAAYEQYF,TGTGCCAGCAGCCAAGATGCAGCCTACGAGCAGTACTTC
TRBD1,-,16,TRBV27,TRBJ2-1,CASSPRDRVTYNEQFF,TGTGCCAGCAGTCCCCGGGACAGGGTTACCTACAATGAGCAGTTCTTC
TRBD1,few,15,TRBV6-6,TRBJ1-2,CASSPDRVDSYGYTF,TGTGCCAGCAGCCCAGACAGGGTCGATTCCTATGGCTACACCTTC
-,few,12,TRBV29-1,TRBJ2-7,CSVDGPDYEQYF,TGCAGCGTTGACGGGCCGGACTACGAGCAGTACTTC
TRBD1,-,19,TRBV27,TRBJ2-3,CASGTNRGLLRDGPDTQYF,TGTGCCAGCGGAACAAACAGGGGGCTATTGCGGGATGGCCCAGATACGCAGTATTTT
-,-,14,TRBV7-6,TRBJ2-7,CASSVQVTSYGQYF,TGTGCCAGCAGCGTACAGGTTACCTCCTACGGGCAGTACTTC
-,-,14,TRBV6-1,TRBJ1-2,CASGAPTGNYGYTF,TGTGCCAGCGGGGCCCCCACCGGGAACTATGGCTACACCTTC
-,-,12,TRBV10-3,TRBJ1-6,CAIRDFNSPLHF,TGTGCCATCAGGGACTTTAATTCACCCCTCCACTTT
TRBD1,many,15,TRBV29-1,TRBJ2-5,CSVFLRQGLGETQYF,TGCAGCGTTTTCCTTCGACAGGGGTTGGGAGAGACCCAGTACTTC
-,-,14,TRBV9,TRBJ2-3,CASTFRSSTDTQYF,TGTGCCAGCACCTTCCGGTCTTCCACAGATACGCAGTATTTT
TRBD2,-,16,TRBV14,TRBJ2-5,CASNPSGARPKETQYF,TGTGCCAGCAACCCTAGCGGGGCTCGGCCGAAGGAGACCCAGTACTTC
TRBD2,-,15,TRBV7-2,TRBJ2-7,CASRGLAGVDNEQYF,TGTGCCAGCAGGGGACTAGCGGGAGTTGACAATGAGCAGTACTTC
-,-,13,TRBV13,TRBJ1-1,CASSLGAGDKAFF,TGTGCCAGCAGCTTAGGGGCAGGGGATAAAGCTTTCTTT
TRBD2,-,13,TRBV20-1,TRBJ2-3,CSPPAGGPDTQYF,TGCAGTCCCCCGGCGGGAGGGCCGGATACGCAGTATTTT
-,-,15,TRBV4-2,TRBJ1-2,CASSQTDGANYGYTF,TGTGCCAGCAGCCAAACAGATGGGGCGAACTATGGCTACACCTTC
-,-,16,TRBV3-1,TRBJ2-5,CASSPTNGGFQETQYF,TGTGCCAGCAGCCCGACTAACGGGGGCTTCCAAGAGACCCAGTACTTC
TRBD2,-,16,TRBV9,TRBJ2-3,CASSSLAGTSTDTQYF,TGTGCCAGCAGCTCGCTAGCGGGGACTAGCACAGATACGCAGTATTTT
TRBD1,-,14,TRBV25-1,TRBJ2-1,CASRTGESYDEQFF,TGTGCCAGCAGGACAGGGGAATCCTACGATGAGCAGTTCTTC
-,-,13,TRBV5-1,TRBJ2-3,CASSTGRSDTQYF,TGCGCCAGCAGCACGGGGAGGTCAGATACGCAGTATTTT
-,-,13,TRBV27,TRBJ1-1,CASTRGGATEAFF,TGTGCCAGCACCCGAGGAGGGGCCACTGAAGCTTTCTTT
-,few,13,TRBV6-2/TRBV6-3,TRBJ1-2,CASNRDNNYGYTF,TGTGCCAGCAACAGGGACAACAACTATGGCTACACCTTC
-,many,18,TRBV3-1,TRBJ2-6,CASSQVLTGSSGANVLTF,TGTGCCAGCAGCCAAGTACTCACAGGGTCCTCTGGGGCCAACGTCCTGACTTTC
TRBD1,-,15,TRBV20-1,TRBJ1-2,CSATRGLGANYGYTF,TGCAGTGCTACCAGGGGGCTCGGAGCTAACTATGGCTACACCTTC
-,-,13,TRBV19,TRBJ2-1,CATSGASYSEQFF,TGTGCCACCTCGGGAGCCTCTTACAGTGAGCAGTTCTTC
-,few,15,TRBV7-2,TRBJ2-3,CASSLGITKPDTQYF,TGTGCCAGCAGCTTAGGCATAACTAAGCCAGATACGCAGTATTTT
TRBD1,-,16,TRBV27,TRBJ1-2,CASSLTWDSKDDGYTF,TGTGCCAGCAGTCTCACTTGGGACAGCAAGGACGATGGCTACACCTTC
-,-,15,TRBV20-1,TRBJ2-3,CSATPAGSPTDTQYF,TGCAGTGCTACCCCAGCGGGTTCCCCCACAGATACGCAGTATTTT
-,once,12,TRBV6-6,TRBJ2-1,CASSPSSCEQFF,TGTGCCAGCAGTCCTAGTTCATGTGAGCAGTTCTTC
-,-,14,TRBV3-1,TRBJ2-1,CASSQGAVRGEQFF,TGTGCCAGCAGCCAAGGGGCTGTACGGGGCGAGCAGTTCTTC
-,few,15,TRBV18,TRBJ2-7,CASSPPNGDSYEQYF,TGTGCCAGCTCACCACCTAACGGGGACTCCTACGAGCAGTACTTC
-,-,15,TRBV7-8,TRBJ1-2,CASRAIAAGIGGYTF,TGTGCCAGCAGGGCAATTGCGGCAGGGATCGGTGGCTACACCTTC
TRBD2,-,13,TRBV13,TRBJ2-1,CASSILAGGVQFF,TGTGCCAGCAGCATTCTAGCGGGAGGGGTTCAGTTCTTC
TRBD1,few,17,TRBV10-1,TRBJ2-6,CASSLGTGGAGANVLTF,TGCGCCAGCAGCCTCGGGACAGGGGGAGCTGGGGCCAACGTCCTGACTTTC
TRBD1,-,15,TRBV29-1,TRBJ2-2,CSATVDRSNTGELFF,TGCAGCGCTACCGTGGACAGGTCGAACACCGGGGAGCTGTTTTTT